This TCR beta chain was captured by sequencing in a study of tumor-infiltrating lymphocytes in primary liver carcinoma. Overall study: The yield of productive TCRbeta reads per sample was roughly 3.5 to 7.13 million and was similar across tissue types.

Per germline, CDR1 MDHEN and CDR2 SYDVKM. The junction had 15 bases not matched to a gene; V was cut back by 7 bases and J by 1 base. This CDR3 contains 17 residues. Both RNA and DNA were isolated together from roughly 20-30 mg of bulk tissue that had not been sorted. Among the patients, all had chronic HBV infection and none had been treated. TCR beta cDNA was reverse-transcribed from about 500 ng of total RNA. The reaction used a constant-region primer and ProtoScript II reverse transcriptase. Modified slightly, ARM-PCR produced TCR beta libraries over three nested multiplex PCR rounds. TRBV1-TRBV30 forward primers and a C-beta reverse primer were used in the first two PCR rounds, which each ran for approximately 10 cycles. TCRdb used MiXCR to reprocess the multiplex PCR reads, holding one entry per CDR3 protein. Of 120,000 or so distinct CDR3 sequences listed, roughly 69% were seen once; the top ten hold roughly 9%.

The sample comprised liver tumor tissue from sampling region 1. The subset is: tumor region T1, superior pole. The TCR comes from a woman in her fifties or sixties with primary liver carcinoma and hepatitis B virus infection. This rearrangement joins TRBV28 to TRBJ1-1; TRBD1 agrees at 7 bases. In nucleotides, the CDR3 is TGTGCCAGCATCCAGGAGAGGGGGCAGGTTGGGAACACTGAAGCTTTCTTT. It yields the protein CASIQERGQVGNTEAFF.